The sequence of this T cell receptor beta chain was determined in a study of breast tumors, draining lymph nodes, adjacent tissues. Each CDR3 protein is one row after TCRdb ran MiXCR on the multiplex PCR reads. The sample includes about 130,000 distinct CDR3 sequences, around 22% of them seen just once. Remarks on this clonotype: The target antigen is unknown.

Axillary draining lymph nodes of breast cancer patients supplied the node samples. Study-wide results and limits: Tumor repertoires ranked between lymph nodes and nontumor tissue in diversity, with V and J gene preferences. Data fit most tumor T cells coming from lymph node, expanding in tumor. Tumor and nontumor repertoires were significantly more similar in luminal-like than in basal-like breast cancer.

The germline V gene has CDR1 SGHRS and CDR2 YFSETQ. The germline V and J ends were trimmed by 3 bases and 4 bases, with 6 bases remaining between them. The CDR3 has 12 amino acids. The chain recombines TRBV5-1 with TRBJ2-3; D not certain. This receptor was identified in a female donor with breast cancer. Some clones in this sample may be carry-over from other donors' samples. Sequences were obtained from axillary lymph node tissue. The chain's CDR3 is CASSSHPDTQYF. The CDR3 DNA sequence: TGCGCCAGCAGCTCGCACCCAGATACGCAGTATTTT.